The clone carrying this T cell receptor beta chain appeared a few times. The antigen is undetermined. The sample belongs to a study of T-cell reconstitution after alpha-beta-depleted transplantation in children. Overall study findings and caveats: Several hundred graft clones that had expanded were reportedly the source of alpha-beta T cells about two months after transplant. From surviving recipient T cells and thymic progenitors came the high day-60 TCRbeta diversity observed in some patients.

V lost 6 bases and J 1 base, leaving 4 bases between the germline ends. This CDR3 is 12 amino acids long. Germline values: CDR1 KGHDR, CDR2 SFDVKD. The authors prepared the TCRbeta library with unique molecular identifiers. TCRdb re-called the PCR reads through MiXCR, storing one row per CDR3 protein. The sample comprises about 980,000 distinct CDR3 sequences, 25% to 35% of which are singletons, and roughly 30% rests with the top ten. Specimen: PBMCs, mostly from graft donor cells, collected 360 days after TCRalphabeta/CD19-depleted stem cell transplant. This TCR derives from a boy younger than two who had a stem cell transplant for SCID, so the T cells may come from the graft donor. V and J are TRBV24-1 and TRBJ2-3; D is unclear. Here the CDR3 reads CATSMGTDTQYF. CDR3 DNA: TGTGCCACCAGTATGGGCACAGATACGCAGTATTTT.